This T cell receptor beta chain derives from a study of CD8 T cells in ankylosing spondylitis. Study-level findings and limits: Existing reports had already noted some motif variants in reactive arthritis synovial fluid and blood. CD8+ disease-linked clones were present at relatively low frequencies in blood. Reportedly, disease-linked clones are significantly enriched in ankylosing spondylitis patients' matched synovial fluid. Apparently characteristic of ankylosing spondylitis blood was a TCR beta motif (roughly 8 highly homologous variants).

The CDR3 has 15 amino acids. Between the trimmed V and J ends, which lost 3 bases and 4 bases, there was a span of 12 bases. Per the germline V gene, CDR1 is SNHLY and CDR2 is FYNNEI. Quantitative barcoded 5'-RACE was used to prepare TCR beta libraries. TCRdb re-called the 5' RACE reads with MiXCR, one entry per CDR3 protein. The data contain a few hundred thousand distinct CDR3 sequences, 7.5% to 9% of them singletons. This clonotype was recorded a few times. Antigen unknown. V is TRBV2 and J is TRBJ2-2; D is undetermined. This receptor was obtained from a male donor with ankylosing spondylitis. Source material: blood, either unsorted or a sorted T cell fraction (not recorded which). CDR3 amino acids: CASSDRASRTGELFF. In DNA form, the CDR3 reads TGTGCCAGCAGTGATAGGGCGAGCCGCACCGGGGAGCTGTTTTTT.